This T cell receptor (beta chain) is from a study of identical twins. Study results and caveats: The more abundant beta clonotypes in cord blood had fewer insertions, and memory repertoires did not show this. Because invariant MAIT and iNKT cells could be present, zero-insertion analyses could be partly confounded. Sequences that were beta out-of-frame showed weaker excess twin sharing.

The CDR3 length is 14 residues. V was shortened by 5 bases and J by 2 bases, with 12 bases between the two germline ends. Germline assignment: CDR1 SEHNR and CDR2 FQNEAQ (reference sequence). A universal primer site was created by template switching, with the cDNA bearing unique molecular identifiers. TCRdb independently ran MiXCR on the 5' RACE reads; one entry per CDR3 protein. The profile covers approximately 630,000 distinct CDR3 sequences, with under 8.5% appearing a single time and roughly 1.6% taken by the ten largest. In regard to this clonotype: The antigen is not known.

These data are also associated with another study on yellow fever vaccine responses in identical twins.

Sequencing input: PBMCs. This chain links TRBV7-9 with TRBJ2-5; D may correspond to TRBD1 or TRBD2 (5 bases each). This TCR was sampled from a young woman in good health. DNA for the CDR3: TGTGCCAGCAGCGAGAGGGACGAACAAGAGACCCAGTACTTC. It yields the protein CASSERDEQETQYF.